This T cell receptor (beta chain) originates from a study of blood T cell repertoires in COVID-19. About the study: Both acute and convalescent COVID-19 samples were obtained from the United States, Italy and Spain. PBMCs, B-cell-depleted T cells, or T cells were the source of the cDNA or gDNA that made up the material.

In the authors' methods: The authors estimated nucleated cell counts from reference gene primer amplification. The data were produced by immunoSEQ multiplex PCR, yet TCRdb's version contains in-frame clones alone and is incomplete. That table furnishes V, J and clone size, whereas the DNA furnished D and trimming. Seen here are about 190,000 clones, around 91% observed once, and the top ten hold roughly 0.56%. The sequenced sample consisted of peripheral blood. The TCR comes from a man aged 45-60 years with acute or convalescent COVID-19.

The CDR3 bases are TGCGCCAGCAGTCAATACCACCGGGAGCCACGGGAGACCCAGTACTTC. Translation: CASSQYHREPRETQYF. The chain recombines TRBV23-1 with TRBJ2-5, with a tentative D call TRBD2 (6 bases). TRBV23-1 is filed as an ORF, its function uncertain. The CDR3 spans 16 residues. Trimming shortened V by 1 base and J by 5 bases, and 17 bases separated the two germline ends.